This T cell receptor beta chain was observed in a study of blood T cell repertoires in COVID-19. Background on the study: T cells, B-cell-depleted T cells, or PBMCs supplied cDNA or gDNA.

Per the authors' pipeline: Reference gene primer amplification in the assay estimated nucleated cell counts. The data were produced by immunoSEQ multiplex PCR, yet TCRdb's version contains in-frame clones alone and is incomplete. The D gene and trimming were derived from the DNA, and the V and J assignments and clone size from that table. The sample lists some 160,000 clones; over 80% were seen once. This CDR3 region has 13 residues. Deletions cut 2 bases from V and 8 bases from J, with 13 bases between. Germline loops: CDR1 MGHDK, CDR2 SYGVNS. The sequenced material came from peripheral blood. The clonotype comes from a man aged 70-80 years who had recovered from COVID-19. The genes are TRBV25-1 and TRBJ2-7, with D maybe TRBD2 (6 bases). The CDR3 is CASSEGTYPKQYF. CDR3 nucleotide sequence: TGTGCCAGCAGTGAAGGGACTTACCCGAAGCAGTACTTC.